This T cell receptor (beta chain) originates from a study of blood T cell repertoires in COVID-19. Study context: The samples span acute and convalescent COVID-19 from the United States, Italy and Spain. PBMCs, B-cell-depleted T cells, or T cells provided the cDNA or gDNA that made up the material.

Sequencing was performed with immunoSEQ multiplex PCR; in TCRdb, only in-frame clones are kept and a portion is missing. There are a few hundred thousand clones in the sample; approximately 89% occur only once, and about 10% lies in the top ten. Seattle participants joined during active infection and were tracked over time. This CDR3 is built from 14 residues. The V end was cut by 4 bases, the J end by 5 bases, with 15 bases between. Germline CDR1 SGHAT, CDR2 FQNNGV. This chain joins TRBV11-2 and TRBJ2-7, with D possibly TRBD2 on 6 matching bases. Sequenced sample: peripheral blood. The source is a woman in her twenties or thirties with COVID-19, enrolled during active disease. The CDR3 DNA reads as TGTGCCAGCAGCTCACAGACTAGTTCCCACGAGCAGTACTTC. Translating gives CASSSQTSSHEQYF.